The subject of this entry is one TCR beta chain. Its antigen is not identified. This entry is derived from a study of shared clonotypes between healthy human individuals. The overall study: For every donor, three CD4 naive, three CD4 memory, two CD8 naive and one CD8 memory plates were used. Whole-study findings and limits: Some clonotypes were shared by all four sorted-subset donors, while others were not shared. The non-shared ones had lower generation probabilities than the shared ones.

Data came from immunoSEQ multiplex PCR; TCRdb stores just in-frame clones and leaves some out. The table shows around 700,000 clones, with around 73% occurring only once. Trimming stripped 0 bases from V and 5 bases from J, with 16 bases between. Germline assignment: CDR1 SGHDN and CDR2 FVKESK. This CDR3 has 16 amino acids. The sequenced sample consisted of memory CD4+ T cells sorted from blood. Subset: CD45RA-negative fraction. The chain combines TRBV14 with TRBJ2-5; possible D gene TRBD1, 5 bases. The sequence derives from a woman aged 25 to 39 in good health. The CDR3 nucleotides read TGTGCCAGCAGCCAAGATAAACACAGGAGAGCGGAGACCCAGTACTTC. Translating it yields CASSQDKHRRAETQYF.